This TCR beta chain was identified in a study of OX40 agonist ivuxolimab in advanced cancers. Study-level background: The study treated patients with ivuxolimab, an agonistic anti-OX40 (CD134) antibody.

Measured with immunoSEQ multiplex PCR; TCRdb has only the in-frame clones, and not every one. The repertoire has about 28,000 clones, about 90% of them found once; the top ten carry nearly 15%. Study-level points and caveats: Clonal expansion was seen in CD4+ and CD8+ blood T cells by week 6 at 0.1 to 3.0 mg/kg.

Baseline was the first blood sampling point, followed by cycle 4 day 1 and cycle 7 day 1. For this clone: Its antigen is still unknown.

This material consisted of CD4+ or CD8+ T cells sorted from blood, taken in a trial of the OX40 agonist ivuxolimab. This clonotype originated in an adult with an advanced solid tumor such as melanoma, head and neck, liver or kidney cancer.

CDR3 bases: TGTGCCAGCAGCCCCCGGTTGAGCAATCAGCCCCAGCATTTT. Its translation is CASSPRLSNQPQHF. The gene calls are TRBV9 and TRBJ1-5, with D unclear. The CDR3 loop spans 14 amino acids. CDR1 and CDR2 (germline): SGDLS, YYNGEE. Trimming stripped 4 bases from V and 1 base from J, with 9 bases between.